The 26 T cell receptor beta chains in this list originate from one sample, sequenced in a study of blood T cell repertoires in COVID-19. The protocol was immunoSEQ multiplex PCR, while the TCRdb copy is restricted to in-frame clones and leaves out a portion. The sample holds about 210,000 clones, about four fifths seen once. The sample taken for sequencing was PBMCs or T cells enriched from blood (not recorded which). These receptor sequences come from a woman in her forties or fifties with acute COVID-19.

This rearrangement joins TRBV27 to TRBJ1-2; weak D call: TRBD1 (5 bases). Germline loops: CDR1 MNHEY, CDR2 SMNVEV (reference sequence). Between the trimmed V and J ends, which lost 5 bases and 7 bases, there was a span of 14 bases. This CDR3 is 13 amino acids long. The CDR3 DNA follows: TGTGCCAGCAGTCCCCGGACATCGTCTGGCTACACCTTC. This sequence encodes CASSPRTSSGYTF.

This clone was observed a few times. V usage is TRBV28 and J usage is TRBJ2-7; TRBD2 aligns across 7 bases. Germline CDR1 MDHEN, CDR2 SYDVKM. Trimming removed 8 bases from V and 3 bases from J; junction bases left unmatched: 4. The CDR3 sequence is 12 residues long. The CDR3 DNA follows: TGTGCCAGCGGGCGGGGGAACTACGAGCAGTACTTC. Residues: CASGRGNYEQYF.

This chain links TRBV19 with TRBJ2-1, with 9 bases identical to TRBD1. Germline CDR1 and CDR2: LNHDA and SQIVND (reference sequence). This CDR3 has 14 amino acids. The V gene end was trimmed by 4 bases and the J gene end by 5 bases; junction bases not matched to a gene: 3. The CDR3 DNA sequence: TGTGCCAGTAGTAGGGACAGGGAGCACAATGAGCAGTTCTTC. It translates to CASSRDREHNEQFF.

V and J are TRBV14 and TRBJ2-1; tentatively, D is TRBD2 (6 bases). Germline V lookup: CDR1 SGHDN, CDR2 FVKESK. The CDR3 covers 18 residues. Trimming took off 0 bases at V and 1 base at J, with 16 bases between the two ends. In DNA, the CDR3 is TGTGCCAGCAGCCAAGAGTCTTATCTTCGGGGGTCCTACAATGAGCAGTTCTTC. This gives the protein CASSQESYLRGSYNEQFF.

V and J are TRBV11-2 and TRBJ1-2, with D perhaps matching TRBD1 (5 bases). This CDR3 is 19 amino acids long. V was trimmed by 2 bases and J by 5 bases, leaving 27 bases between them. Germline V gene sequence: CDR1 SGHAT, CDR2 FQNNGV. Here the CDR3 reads CASSLSRWKAGSPSYGYTF. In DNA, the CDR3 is TGTGCCAGCAGCTTATCTAGGTGGAAGGCAGGGTCGCCCAGTTATGGCTACACCTTC. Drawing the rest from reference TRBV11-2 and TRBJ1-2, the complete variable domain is EAGVAQSPRYKIIEKRQSVAFWCNPISGHATLYWYQQILGQGPKLLIQFQNNGVVDDSQLPKDRFSAERLKGVDSTLKIQPAKLEDSAVYLCASSLSRWKAGSPSYGYTFGSGTRLTVV.

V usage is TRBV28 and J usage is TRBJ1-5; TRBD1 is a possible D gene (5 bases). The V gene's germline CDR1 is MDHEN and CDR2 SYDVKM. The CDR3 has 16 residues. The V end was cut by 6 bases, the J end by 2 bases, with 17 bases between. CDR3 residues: CASSLGGRGGNQPQHF. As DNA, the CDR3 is TGTGCCAGCAGCCTGGGGGGGAGGGGAGGCAATCAGCCCCAGCATTTT.

The CDR3 here is CASSTRAGAGTGELFF. CDR3 sequence (DNA): TGTGCCAGCAGCACTAGAGCGGGAGCGGGGACCGGGGAGCTGTTTTTT. This rearrangement joins TRBV7-3 to TRBJ2-2; 8 bases are a match to TRBD2. Germline V CDR1 and CDR2: SGHTA, FQGTGA. The CDR3 contains 16 residues. Germline trimming cut 5 bases from V and 5 bases from J; bases unmatched to any gene: 10. The complete variable domain, with remaining parts taken from reference TRBV7-3 and TRBJ2-2, reads GAGVSQTPSNKVTEKGKYVELRCDPISGHTALYWYRQSLGQGPEFLIYFQGTGAADDSGLPNDRFFAVRPEGSVSTLKIQRTERGDSAVYLCASSTRAGAGTGELFFGEGSRLTVL.

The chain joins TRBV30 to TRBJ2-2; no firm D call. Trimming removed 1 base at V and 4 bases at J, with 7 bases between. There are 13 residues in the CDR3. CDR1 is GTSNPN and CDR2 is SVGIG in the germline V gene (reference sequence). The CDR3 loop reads CAWSAQTTGELFF. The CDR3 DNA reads TGTGCCTGGAGTGCACAGACCACCGGGGAGCTGTTTTTT.

The CDR3 region has the DNA TGTGCCAGCAGCTTGGAGGTTCTGCTACAGGGGGGTGGCTACACCTTC. Protein: CASSLEVLLQGGGYTF. The V call is TRBV5-5, the J call TRBJ1-2; 8 nucleotides agree with TRBD1. The CDR3 is made up of 16 amino acids. Trimming cost V 0 bases and J 7 bases; bases outside gene matches: 11. The germline V gene encodes CDR1 SGHKS and CDR2 YYEKEE (reference sequence).

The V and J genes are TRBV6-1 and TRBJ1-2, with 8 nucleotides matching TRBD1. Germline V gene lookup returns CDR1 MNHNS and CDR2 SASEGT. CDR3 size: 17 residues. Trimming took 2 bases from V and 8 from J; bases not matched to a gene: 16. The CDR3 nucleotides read TGTGCCAGCAGTGAACCGGGGACAGGATCGATAGCTGGAGGCTACACCTTC. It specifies CASSEPGTGSIAGGYTF.

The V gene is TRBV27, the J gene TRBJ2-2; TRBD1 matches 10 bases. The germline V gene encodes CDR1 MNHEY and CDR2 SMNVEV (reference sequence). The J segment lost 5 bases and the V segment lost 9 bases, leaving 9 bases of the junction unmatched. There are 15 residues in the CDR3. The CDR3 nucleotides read TGTGCCAGATACCTTGACAGGGGGCGGACCGGGGAGCTGTTTTTT. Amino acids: CARYLDRGRTGELFF.

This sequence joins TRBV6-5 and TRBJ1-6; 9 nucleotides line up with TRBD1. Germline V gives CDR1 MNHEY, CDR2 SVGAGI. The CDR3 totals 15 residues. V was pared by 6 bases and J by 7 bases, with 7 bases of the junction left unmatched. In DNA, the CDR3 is TGTGCCAGCAGCTCCACCGACAGGGGGAATTCACCCCTCCACTTT. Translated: CASSSTDRGNSPLHF.

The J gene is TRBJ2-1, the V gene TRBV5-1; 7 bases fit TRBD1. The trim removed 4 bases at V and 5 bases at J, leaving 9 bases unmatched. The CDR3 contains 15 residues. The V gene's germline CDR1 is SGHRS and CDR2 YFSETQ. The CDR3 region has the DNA TGCGCCAGCAGCATTGGTTTGACAGGGAACAATGAGCAGTTCTTC. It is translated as CASSIGLTGNNEQFF.

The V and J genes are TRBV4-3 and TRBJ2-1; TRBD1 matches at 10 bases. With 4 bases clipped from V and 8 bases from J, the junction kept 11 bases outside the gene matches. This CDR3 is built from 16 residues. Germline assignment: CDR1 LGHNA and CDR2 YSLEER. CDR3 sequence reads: CASSPAGTGVVDEQFF. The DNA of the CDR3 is TGCGCCAGCAGCCCAGCCGGGACAGGGGTTGTCGATGAGCAGTTCTTC.

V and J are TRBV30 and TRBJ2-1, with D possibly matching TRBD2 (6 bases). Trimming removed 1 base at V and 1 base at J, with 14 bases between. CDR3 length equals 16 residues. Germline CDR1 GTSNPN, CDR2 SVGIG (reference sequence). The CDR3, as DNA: TGTGCCTGGAGTGGGGAAGGGACTTCATCCTACAATGAGCAGTTCTTC. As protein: CAWSGEGTSSYNEQFF.

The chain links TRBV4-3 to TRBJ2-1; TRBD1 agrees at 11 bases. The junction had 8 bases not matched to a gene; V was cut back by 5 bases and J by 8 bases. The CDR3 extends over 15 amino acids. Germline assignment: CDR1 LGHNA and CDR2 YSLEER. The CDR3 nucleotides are TGCGCCAGCAGCTCCGGGACAGGGGGATTCGATGAGCAGTTCTTC. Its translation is CASSSGTGGFDEQFF.

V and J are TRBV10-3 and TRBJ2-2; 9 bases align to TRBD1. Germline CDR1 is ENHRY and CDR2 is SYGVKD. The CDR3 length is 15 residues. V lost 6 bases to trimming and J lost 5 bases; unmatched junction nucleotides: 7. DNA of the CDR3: TGTGCCATCAGCTCGGACAGGGGACGGACCGGGGAGCTGTTTTTT. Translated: CAISSDRGRTGELFF.

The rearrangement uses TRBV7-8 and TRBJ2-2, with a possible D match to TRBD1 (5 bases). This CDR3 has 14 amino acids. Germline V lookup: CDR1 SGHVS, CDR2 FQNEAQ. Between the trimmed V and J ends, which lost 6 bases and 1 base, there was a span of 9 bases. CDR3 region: CASREGQNTGELFF. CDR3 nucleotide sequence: TGTGCCAGCAGAGAAGGACAGAACACCGGGGAGCTGTTTTTT.

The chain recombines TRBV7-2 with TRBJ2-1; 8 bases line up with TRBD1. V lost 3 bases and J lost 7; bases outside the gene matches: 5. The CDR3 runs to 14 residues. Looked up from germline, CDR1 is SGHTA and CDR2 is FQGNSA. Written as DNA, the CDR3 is TGTGCCAGCAGCTTCCGGGACAGGAGGAATGAGCAGTTCTTC. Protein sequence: CASSFRDRRNEQFF.

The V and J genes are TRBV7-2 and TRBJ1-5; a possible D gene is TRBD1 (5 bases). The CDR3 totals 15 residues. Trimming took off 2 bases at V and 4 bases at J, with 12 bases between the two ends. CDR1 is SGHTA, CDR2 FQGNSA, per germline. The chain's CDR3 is CASSLTATVNQPQHF. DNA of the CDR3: TGTGCCAGCAGCTTAACTGCGACAGTGAATCAGCCCCAGCATTTT.

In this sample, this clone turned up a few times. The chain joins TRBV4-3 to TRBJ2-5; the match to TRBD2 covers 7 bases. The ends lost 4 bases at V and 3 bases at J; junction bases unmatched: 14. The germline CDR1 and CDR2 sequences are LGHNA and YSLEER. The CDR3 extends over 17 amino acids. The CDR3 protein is CASSPEPRLAVKETQYF. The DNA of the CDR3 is TGCGCCAGCAGCCCGGAACCCAGACTAGCAGTGAAAGAGACCCAGTACTTC.

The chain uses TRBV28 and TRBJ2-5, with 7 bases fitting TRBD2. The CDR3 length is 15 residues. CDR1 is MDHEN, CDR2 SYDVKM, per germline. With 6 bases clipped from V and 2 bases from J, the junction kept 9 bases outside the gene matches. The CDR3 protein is CASRHRRGDQETQYF. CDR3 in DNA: TGTGCCAGCAGACACCGACGGGGGGATCAAGAGACCCAGTACTTC.

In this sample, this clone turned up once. CDR3 amino acids: CASSVGQGGNIQYF. The CDR3 DNA reads TGTGCCAGCAGTGTAGGACAGGGTGGCAACATTCAGTACTTC. This rearrangement joins TRBV2 to TRBJ2-4; TRBD1 matches at 8 bases. This CDR3 is 14 amino acids long. Trimming took 4 bases from V and 7 from J; bases not matched to a gene: 6. Germline lookup yields CDR1 SNHLY and CDR2 FYNNEI.

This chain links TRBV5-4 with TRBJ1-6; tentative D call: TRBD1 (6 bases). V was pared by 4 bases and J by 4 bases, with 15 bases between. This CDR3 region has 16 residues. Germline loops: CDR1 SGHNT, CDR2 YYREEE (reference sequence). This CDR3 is CASSPTGSGYNSPLHF. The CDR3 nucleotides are TGTGCCAGCAGCCCTACAGGGTCTGGTTATAATTCACCCCTCCACTTT.

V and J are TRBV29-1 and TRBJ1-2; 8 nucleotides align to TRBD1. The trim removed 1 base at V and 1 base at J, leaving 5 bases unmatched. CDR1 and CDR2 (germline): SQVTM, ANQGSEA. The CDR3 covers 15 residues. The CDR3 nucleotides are TGCAGCGTTGAAGGGTCCGGACAGGGTAACTATGGCTACACCTTC. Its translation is CSVEGSGQGNYGYTF.

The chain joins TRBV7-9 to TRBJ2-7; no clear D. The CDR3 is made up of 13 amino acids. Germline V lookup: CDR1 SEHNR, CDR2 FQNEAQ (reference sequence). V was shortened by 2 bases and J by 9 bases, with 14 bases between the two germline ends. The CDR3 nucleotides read TGTGCCAGCAGCTTAAATCCGGTACTCGGGCAGTACTTC. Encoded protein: CASSLNPVLGQYF.